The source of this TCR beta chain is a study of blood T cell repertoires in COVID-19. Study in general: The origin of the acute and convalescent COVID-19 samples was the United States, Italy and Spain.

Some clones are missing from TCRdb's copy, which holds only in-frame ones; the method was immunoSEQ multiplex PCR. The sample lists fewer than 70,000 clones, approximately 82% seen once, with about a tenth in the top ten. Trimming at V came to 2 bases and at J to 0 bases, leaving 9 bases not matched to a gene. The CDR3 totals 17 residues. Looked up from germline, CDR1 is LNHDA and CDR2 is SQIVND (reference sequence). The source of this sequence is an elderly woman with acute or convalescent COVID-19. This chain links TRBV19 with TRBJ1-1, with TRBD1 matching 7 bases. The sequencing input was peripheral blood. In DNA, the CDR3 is TGTGCCAGTAGTATAATCGGGACAGACATAATGAACACTGAAGCTTTCTTT. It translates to CASSIIGTDIMNTEAFF.